This TCR beta chain comes out of a study of a mutant IDH1 vaccine in newly diagnosed glioma. Study-wide context: Eight vaccinations were given in weeks 1, 3, 5, 7, 11, 15, 19 and 23.

Time point given: week 5, during vaccination. The investigators gave 300 ug of mutant IDH1 20-mer peptide in each vaccine dose, together with topical imiquimod. Trimming left V 5 bases short and J 0 bases short, with 8 bases between. Germline CDR1 is MNHNY and CDR2 is SVGAGI (reference sequence). The CDR3 covers 14 residues. Sequenced by immunoSEQ multiplex PCR; TCRdb stores in-frame clones only, minus some. The sample carries some 51,000 clones, 78% recorded once. As regards this clone: The target antigen is unknown.

V and J are TRBV6-6 and TRBJ1-5, with D unresolved. Sample: PBMCs, taken from a glioma patient whose treatment included an IDH1 peptide vaccine. The sequence derives from a man aged 45-65 years with glioma. CDR3 sequence: CASSTEYSNQPQHF. In DNA, the CDR3 is TGTGCCAGCAGTACAGAATATAGCAATCAGCCCCAGCATTTT.